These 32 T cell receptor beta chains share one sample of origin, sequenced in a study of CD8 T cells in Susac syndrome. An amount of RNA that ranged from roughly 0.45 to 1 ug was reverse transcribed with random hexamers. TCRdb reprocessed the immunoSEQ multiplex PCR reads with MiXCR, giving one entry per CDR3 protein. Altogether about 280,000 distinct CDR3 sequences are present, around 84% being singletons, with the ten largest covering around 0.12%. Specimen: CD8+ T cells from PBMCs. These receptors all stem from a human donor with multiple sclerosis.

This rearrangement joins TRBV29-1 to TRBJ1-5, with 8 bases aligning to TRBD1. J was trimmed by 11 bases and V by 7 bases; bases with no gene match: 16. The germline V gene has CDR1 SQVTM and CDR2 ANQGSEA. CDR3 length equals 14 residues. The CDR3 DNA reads TGCAGCGCCGGGGCAGGGGGCCCGGGGAATGCCCAGCATTTT. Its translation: CSAGAGGPGNAQHF.

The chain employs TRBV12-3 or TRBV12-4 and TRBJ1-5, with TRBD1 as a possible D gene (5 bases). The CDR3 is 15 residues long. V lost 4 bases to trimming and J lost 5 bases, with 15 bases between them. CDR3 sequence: CASSWGYRRDQPQHF. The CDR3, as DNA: TGTGCCAGCAGTTGGGGCTATCGAAGGGATCAGCCCCAGCATTTT.

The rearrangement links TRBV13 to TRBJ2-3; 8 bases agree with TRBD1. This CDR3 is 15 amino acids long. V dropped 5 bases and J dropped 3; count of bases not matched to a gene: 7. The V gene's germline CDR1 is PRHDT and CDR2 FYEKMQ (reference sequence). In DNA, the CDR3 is TGTGCCAGCAGCGAGATCGGACAGGGAACAGATACGCAGTATTTT. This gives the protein CASSEIGQGTDTQYF.

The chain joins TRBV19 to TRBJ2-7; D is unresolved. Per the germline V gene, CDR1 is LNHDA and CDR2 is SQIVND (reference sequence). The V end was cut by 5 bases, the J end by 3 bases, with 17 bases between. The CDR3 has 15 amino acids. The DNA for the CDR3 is TGTGCCAGTAGTGCCCGGGTCCGCCCAAACTACGAGCAGTACTTC. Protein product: CASSARVRPNYEQYF.

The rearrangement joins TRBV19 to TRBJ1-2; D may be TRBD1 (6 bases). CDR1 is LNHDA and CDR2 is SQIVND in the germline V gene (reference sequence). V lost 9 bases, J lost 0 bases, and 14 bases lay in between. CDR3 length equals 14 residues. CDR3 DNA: TGTGCCAGCGCGCTCCCAGGGGCTAACTATGGCTACACCTTC. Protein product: CASALPGANYGYTF.

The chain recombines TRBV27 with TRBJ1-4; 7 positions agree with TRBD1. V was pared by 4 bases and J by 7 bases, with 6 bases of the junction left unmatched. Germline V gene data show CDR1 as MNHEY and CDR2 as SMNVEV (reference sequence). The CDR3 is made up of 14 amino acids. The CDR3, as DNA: TGTGCCAGCAGTTACCGGCAGGGGGGTGAAAAACTGTTTTTT. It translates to CASSYRQGGEKLFF.

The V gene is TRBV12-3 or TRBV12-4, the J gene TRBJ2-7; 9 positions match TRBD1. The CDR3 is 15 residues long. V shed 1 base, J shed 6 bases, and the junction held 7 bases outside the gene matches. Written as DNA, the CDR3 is TGTGCCAGCAGTTTAGGTGCTGGGACAGGGACCGAGCAGTACTTC. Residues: CASSLGAGTGTEQYF.

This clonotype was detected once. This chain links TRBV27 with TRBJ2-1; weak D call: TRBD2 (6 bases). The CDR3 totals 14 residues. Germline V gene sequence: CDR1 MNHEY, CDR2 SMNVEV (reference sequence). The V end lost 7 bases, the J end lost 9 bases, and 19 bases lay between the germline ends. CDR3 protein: CASTDSGWPTEQFF. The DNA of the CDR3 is TGTGCCAGCACTGATAGCGGATGGCCCACTGAGCAGTTCTTC.

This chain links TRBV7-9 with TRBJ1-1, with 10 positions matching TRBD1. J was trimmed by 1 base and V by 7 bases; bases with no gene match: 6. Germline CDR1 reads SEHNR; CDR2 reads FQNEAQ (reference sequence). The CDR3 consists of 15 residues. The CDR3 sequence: CASTLRQGANTEAFF. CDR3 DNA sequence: TGTGCCAGCACCCTCAGACAGGGGGCGAACACTGAAGCTTTCTTT.

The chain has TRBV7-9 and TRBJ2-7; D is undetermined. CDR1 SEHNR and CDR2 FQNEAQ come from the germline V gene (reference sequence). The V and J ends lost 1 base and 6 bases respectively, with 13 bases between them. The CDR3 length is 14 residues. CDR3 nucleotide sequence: TGTGCCAGCAGCTTAGTGGGCAAGAATCGCGAGCAGTACTTC. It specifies CASSLVGKNREQYF.

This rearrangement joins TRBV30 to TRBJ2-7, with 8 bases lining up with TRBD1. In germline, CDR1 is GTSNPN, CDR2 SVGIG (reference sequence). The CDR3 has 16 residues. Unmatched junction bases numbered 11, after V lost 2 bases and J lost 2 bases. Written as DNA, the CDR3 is TGTGCCTGGAGTTCCATCCGGGACAGGCCCCCCTACGAGCAGTACTTC. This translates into CAWSSIRDRPPYEQYF. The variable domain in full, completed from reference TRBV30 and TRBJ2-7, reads SQTIHQWPATLVQPVGSPLSLECTVEGTSNPNLYWYRQAAGRGLQLLFYSVGIGQISSEVPQNLSASRPQDRQFILSSKKLLLSDSGFYLCAWSSIRDRPPYEQYFGPGTRLTVT.

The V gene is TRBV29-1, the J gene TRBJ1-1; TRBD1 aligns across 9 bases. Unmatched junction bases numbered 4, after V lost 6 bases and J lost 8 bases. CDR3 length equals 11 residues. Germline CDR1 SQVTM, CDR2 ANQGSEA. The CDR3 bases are TGCAGCGTGGACAGGGGTTGGGAAGCTTTCTTT. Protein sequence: CSVDRGWEAFF.

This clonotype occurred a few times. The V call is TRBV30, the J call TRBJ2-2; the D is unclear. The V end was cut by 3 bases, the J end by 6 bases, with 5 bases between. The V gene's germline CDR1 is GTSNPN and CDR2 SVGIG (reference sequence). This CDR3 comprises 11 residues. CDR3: CAWRAPGELFF. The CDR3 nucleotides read TGTGCCTGGAGGGCCCCCGGGGAGCTGTTTTTT.

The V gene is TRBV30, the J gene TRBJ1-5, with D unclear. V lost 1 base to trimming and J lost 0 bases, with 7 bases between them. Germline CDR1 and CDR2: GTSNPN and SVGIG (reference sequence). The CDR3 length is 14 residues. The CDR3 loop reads CAWSEVLSNQPQHF. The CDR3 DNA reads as TGTGCCTGGAGTGAGGTTCTTAGCAATCAGCCCCAGCATTTT.

CDR3 DNA: TGTGCCAGCAGTTACCTCGGGGATGAGCAGTTCTTC. As protein: CASSYLGDEQFF. The V gene is TRBV6-5, the J gene TRBJ2-1, with D possibly matching TRBD2 (5 bases). Germline V CDR1 and CDR2: MNHEY, SVGAGI. The length of the CDR3 is 12 residues. V was trimmed by 2 bases and J by 8 bases, leaving 7 bases between them.

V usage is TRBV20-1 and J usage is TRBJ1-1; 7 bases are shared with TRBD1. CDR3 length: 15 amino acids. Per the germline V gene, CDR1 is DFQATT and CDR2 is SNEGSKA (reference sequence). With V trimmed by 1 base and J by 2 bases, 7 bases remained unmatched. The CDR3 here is CSARVEGTANTEAFF. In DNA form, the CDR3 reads TGCAGTGCTAGAGTTGAGGGGACAGCTAACACTGAAGCTTTCTTT.

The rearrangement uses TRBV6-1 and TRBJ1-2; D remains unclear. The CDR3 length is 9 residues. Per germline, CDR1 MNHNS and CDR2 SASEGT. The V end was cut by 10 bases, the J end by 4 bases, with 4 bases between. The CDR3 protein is CATFYGYTF. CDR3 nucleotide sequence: TGTGCCACGTTCTATGGCTACACCTTC.

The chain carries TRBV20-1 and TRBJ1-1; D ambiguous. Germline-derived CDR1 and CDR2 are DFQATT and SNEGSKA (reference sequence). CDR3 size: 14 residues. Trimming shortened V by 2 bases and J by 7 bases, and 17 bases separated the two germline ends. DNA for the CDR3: TGCAGTGCTAGATTACCCGGACTTGGGATTGAAGCTTTCTTT. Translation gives CSARLPGLGIEAFF.

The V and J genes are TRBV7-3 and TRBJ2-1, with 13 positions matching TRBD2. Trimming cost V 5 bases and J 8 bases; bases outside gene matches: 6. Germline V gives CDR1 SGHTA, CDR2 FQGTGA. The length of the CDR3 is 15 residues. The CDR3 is CASSKLAGGVDEQFF. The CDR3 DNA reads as TGTGCCAGCAGCAAACTAGCGGGAGGGGTCGATGAGCAGTTCTTC. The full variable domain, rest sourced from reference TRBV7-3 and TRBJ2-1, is GAGVSQTPSNKVTEKGKYVELRCDPISGHTALYWYRQSLGQGPEFLIYFQGTGAADDSGLPNDRFFAVRPEGSVSTLKIQRTERGDSAVYLCASSKLAGGVDEQFFGPGTRLTVL.

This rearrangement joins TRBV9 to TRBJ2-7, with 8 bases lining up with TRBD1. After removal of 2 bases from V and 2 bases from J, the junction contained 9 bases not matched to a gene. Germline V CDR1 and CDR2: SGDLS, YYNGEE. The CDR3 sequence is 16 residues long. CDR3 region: CASSVNQGANPYEQYF. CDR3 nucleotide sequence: TGTGCCAGCAGCGTCAACCAGGGGGCAAACCCCTACGAGCAGTACTTC.

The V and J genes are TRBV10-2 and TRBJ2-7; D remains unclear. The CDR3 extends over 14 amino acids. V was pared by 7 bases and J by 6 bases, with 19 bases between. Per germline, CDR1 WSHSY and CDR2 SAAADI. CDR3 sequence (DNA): TGCGCCAGCACTGGTACTATCTATTCGGGCGAGCAGTACTTC. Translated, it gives CASTGTIYSGEQYF.

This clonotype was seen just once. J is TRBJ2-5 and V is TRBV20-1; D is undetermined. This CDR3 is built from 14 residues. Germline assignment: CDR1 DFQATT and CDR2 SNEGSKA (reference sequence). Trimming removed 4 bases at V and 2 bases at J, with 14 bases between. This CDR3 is CSATPVEQQETQYF. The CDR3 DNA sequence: TGCAGTGCTACCCCCGTGGAACAACAAGAGACCCAGTACTTC.

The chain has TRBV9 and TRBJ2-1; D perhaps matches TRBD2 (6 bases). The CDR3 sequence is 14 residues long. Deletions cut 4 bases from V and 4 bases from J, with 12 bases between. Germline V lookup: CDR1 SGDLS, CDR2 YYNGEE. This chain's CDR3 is CASSPWTTYNEQFF. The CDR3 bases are TGTGCCAGCAGCCCTTGGACTACTTACAATGAGCAGTTCTTC.

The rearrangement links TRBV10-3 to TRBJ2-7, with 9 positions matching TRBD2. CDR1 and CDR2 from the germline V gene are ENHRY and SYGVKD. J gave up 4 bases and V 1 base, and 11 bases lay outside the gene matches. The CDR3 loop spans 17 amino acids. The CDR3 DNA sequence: TGTGCCATCAGTGAGTTTATCAGGGGACTAGCCAATTACGAGCAGTACTTC. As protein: CAISEFIRGLANYEQYF.

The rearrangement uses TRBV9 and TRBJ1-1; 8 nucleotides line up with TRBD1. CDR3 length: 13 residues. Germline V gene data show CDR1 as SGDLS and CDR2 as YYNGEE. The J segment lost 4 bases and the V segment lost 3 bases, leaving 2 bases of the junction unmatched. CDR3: CASSAGQGTEAFF. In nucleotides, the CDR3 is TGTGCCAGCAGCGCCGGACAGGGCACTGAAGCTTTCTTT.

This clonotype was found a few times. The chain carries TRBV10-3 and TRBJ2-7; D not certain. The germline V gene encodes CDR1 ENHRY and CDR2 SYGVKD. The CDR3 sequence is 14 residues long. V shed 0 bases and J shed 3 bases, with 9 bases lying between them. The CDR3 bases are TGTGCCATCAGTGAGTCTCGGACCTTCTACGAGCAGTACTTC. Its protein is CAISESRTFYEQYF.

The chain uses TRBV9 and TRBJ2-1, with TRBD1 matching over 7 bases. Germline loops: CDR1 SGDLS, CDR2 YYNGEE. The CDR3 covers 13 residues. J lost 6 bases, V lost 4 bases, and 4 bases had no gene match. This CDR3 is CASSRPGGNEQFF. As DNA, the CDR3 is TGTGCCAGCAGCCGCCCAGGGGGCAATGAGCAGTTCTTC.

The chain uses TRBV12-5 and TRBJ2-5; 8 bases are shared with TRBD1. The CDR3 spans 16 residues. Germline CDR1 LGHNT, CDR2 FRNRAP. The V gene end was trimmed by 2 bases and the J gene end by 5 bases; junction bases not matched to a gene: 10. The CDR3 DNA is TGTGCTAGTGGTTTGACCCAGGACAGGGTAGAGGAGACCCAGTACTTC. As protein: CASGLTQDRVEETQYF.

CDR3 residues: CASSQGAPTNYGYTF. In nucleotides, the CDR3 is TGTGCCAGCAGCCAAGGTGCACCCACAAACTATGGCTACACCTTC. The J gene is TRBJ1-2, the V gene TRBV14, with unresolved D. Germline CDR1 and CDR2: SGHDN and FVKESK. The CDR3 covers 15 residues. V lost 1 base to trimming and J lost 2 bases, with 11 bases between them. Together with reference TRBV14 and TRBJ1-2, the CDR3 gives the full variable domain: EAGVTQFPSHSVIEKGQTVTLRCDPISGHDNLYWYRRVMGKEIKFLLHFVKESKQDESGMPNNRFLAERTGGTYSTLKVQPAELEDSGVYFCASSQGAPTNYGYTFGSGTRLTVV.

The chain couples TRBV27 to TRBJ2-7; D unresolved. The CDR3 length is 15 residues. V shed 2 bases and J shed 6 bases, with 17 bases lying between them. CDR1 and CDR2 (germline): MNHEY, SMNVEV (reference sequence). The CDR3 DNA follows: TGTGCCAGCAGTTTAACGGCCAGGAGACTGGGCGAGCAGTACTTC. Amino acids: CASSLTARRLGEQYF.

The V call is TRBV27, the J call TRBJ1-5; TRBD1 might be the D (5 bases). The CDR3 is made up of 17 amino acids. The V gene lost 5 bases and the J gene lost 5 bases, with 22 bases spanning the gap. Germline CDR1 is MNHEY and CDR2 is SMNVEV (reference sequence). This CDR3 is CASSPLQRGTHYQPQHF. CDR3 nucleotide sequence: TGTGCCAGCAGTCCCCTCCAGCGCGGGACCCACTATCAGCCCCAGCATTTT.

In DNA, the CDR3 is TGTGCCAGCAGTTACACCCTGCTAACGGAGGGTGTATCCGATGAGCAGTTCTTC. This gives the protein CASSYTLLTEGVSDEQFF. J is TRBJ2-1 and V is TRBV6-2 or TRBV6-3, with a weak D call TRBD2 (6 bases). Trimming took 2 bases from V and 8 from J, leaving 25 bases between them. There are 18 residues in the CDR3. Germline lookup yields CDR1 MNHEY and CDR2 SVGEGT.